This entry lists 13 T cell receptor beta chains sequenced from one sample in a study of control samples from healthy donors and cancer patients. The repertoire was sequenced with immunoSEQ multiplex PCR; TCRdb's copy has only in-frame clones and lacks some. The sample contains roughly 120,000 clones, more than 75% of which appear only once. Sequenced material: PBMCs. These receptors all come from a woman aged 60-75 years with lung cancer.

This sequence joins TRBV5-4 and TRBJ2-2, with a possible D match to TRBD1 (5 bases). V was pared by 3 bases and J by 4 bases, with 13 bases between. The CDR3 runs 15 residues. CDR1 is SGHNT and CDR2 is YYREEE in the germline V gene (reference sequence). The CDR3 DNA sequence: TGTGCCAGCAGCTCCCCAGGGATTGGCACCGGGGAGCTGTTTTTT. Its translation is CASSSPGIGTGELFF.

The gene calls are TRBV7-3 and TRBJ2-2, with TRBD2 matching 9 bases. J was trimmed by 4 bases and V by 3 bases; bases with no gene match: 6. The CDR3 sequence is 16 residues long. Germline values: CDR1 SGHTA, CDR2 FQGTGA. CDR3 nucleotide sequence: TGTGCCAGCAGCTTCCAGCCTAGCGGGACCACCGGGGAGCTGTTTTTT. Translation: CASSFQPSGTTGELFF.

This clone was counted a few times. The chain has TRBV11-2 and TRBJ2-4; D gene unclear. The CDR3 is made up of 14 amino acids. V was cut by 4 bases and J by 0 bases, with 7 bases left in between. Germline-derived CDR1 and CDR2 are SGHAT and FQNNGV. CDR3 coding DNA: TGTGCCAGCAGCTCTCGACTAGCCAAAAACATTCAGTACTTC. This translates into CASSSRLAKNIQYF.

V is TRBV28 and J is TRBJ1-2; 8 bases fit TRBD1. Germline lookup yields CDR1 MDHEN and CDR2 SYDVKM. The ends lost 5 bases at V and 0 bases at J; junction bases unmatched: 2. CDR3 length equals 14 residues. In DNA, the CDR3 is TGTGCCAGCAGTCCGGGACAGGCTAACTATGGCTACACCTTC. Translation gives CASSPGQANYGYTF.

The rearrangement links TRBV3-1 (or the pseudogene TRBV3-2) to TRBJ2-7; no firm D call. Per the germline V gene, CDR1 is LGHDT and CDR2 is YNNKEL (reference sequence). Between the trimmed V and J ends, which lost 1 base and 6 bases, there was a span of 7 bases. The CDR3 is made up of 12 amino acids. Here the CDR3 DNA reads TGTGCCAGCAGCCAAGTCCTCGGCGAGCAGTACTTC. Translating it yields CASSQVLGEQYF.

This chain joins TRBV5-1 and TRBJ2-7; the D is unclear. The CDR3 consists of 15 residues. The V end was cut by 0 bases, the J end by 3 bases, with 13 bases between. Germline V gives CDR1 SGHRS, CDR2 YFSETQ. In nucleotides, the CDR3 is TGCGCCAGCAGCTTGGAACCAAACGGCAACTACGAGCAGTACTTC. Protein: CASSLEPNGNYEQYF.

V and J are TRBV5-1 and TRBJ2-1, with unresolved D. V dropped 0 bases and J dropped 0 bases, with 7 bases sitting between them. The CDR3 sequence is 15 residues long. Germline V gene sequence: CDR1 SGHRS, CDR2 YFSETQ. This CDR3 reads CASSLGSSSYNEQFF. The CDR3, as DNA: TGCGCCAGCAGCTTGGGGAGTAGCTCCTACAATGAGCAGTTCTTC.

A single count supports this clone. The V gene is TRBV5-1, the J gene TRBJ2-5; TRBD1 matches 8 bases. This CDR3 comprises 15 residues. The V segment lost 1 base and the J segment 5 bases; nucleotides outside the gene matches: 7. Germline lookup yields CDR1 SGHRS and CDR2 YFSETQ. CDR3 DNA sequence: TGCGCCAGCAGCTTGAGCCAGGGGGCTGTTGAGACCCAGTACTTC. Its protein is CASSLSQGAVETQYF.

The chain carries TRBV7-9 and TRBJ1-5; 7 nucleotides align to TRBD1. Trimming removed 5 bases from V and 2 bases from J; junction bases left unmatched: 12. Germline V CDR1 and CDR2: SEHNR, FQNEAQ (reference sequence). The CDR3 is 17 amino acids. The DNA of the CDR3 is TGTGCCAGCAGCCCCGACAGGGTTGGGGTAGGCAATCAGCCCCAGCATTTT. Translation: CASSPDRVGVGNQPQHF. Full variable domain (missing parts from reference TRBV7-9 and TRBJ1-5): DTGVSQNPRHKITKRGQNVTFRCDPISEHNRLYWYRQTLGQGPEFLTYFQNEAQLEKSRLLSDRFSAERPKGSFSTLEIQRTEQGDSAMYLCASSPDRVGVGNQPQHFGDGTRLSIL.

The chain uses TRBV4-1 and TRBJ1-1; 7 bases map to TRBD1. V shed 0 bases and J 5 bases; nucleotides not matched to a gene: 3. Germline V gene lookup returns CDR1 MGHRA and CDR2 YSYEKL. The CDR3 contains 14 residues. The CDR3 sequence is CASSQEVQGTEAFF. Written as DNA, the CDR3 is TGCGCCAGCAGCCAAGAGGTACAGGGGACTGAAGCTTTCTTT.

V usage is TRBV6-5 and J usage is TRBJ1-5; D is perhaps TRBD1 (5 bases). The CDR3 length is 13 residues. V lost 6 bases and J 2 bases, leaving 8 bases between the germline ends. CDR1 and CDR2 from the germline V gene are MNHEY and SVGAGI. DNA for the CDR3: TGTGCCAGCAGATTACAGGGCAATCAGCCCCAGCATTTT. It translates to CASRLQGNQPQHF.

The rearrangement joins TRBV4-3 to TRBJ2-7; 12 positions agree with TRBD1. This CDR3 comprises 16 residues. Trimming at V came to 3 bases and at J to 5 bases, leaving 8 bases not matched to a gene. Germline loops: CDR1 LGHNA, CDR2 YSLEER. CDR3 in DNA: TGCGCCAGCAGCCAGGGGGACGGGACAGGGGGCCACGAGCAGTACTTC. This codes for CASSQGDGTGGHEQYF.

V and J are TRBV5-6 and TRBJ2-7; 7 bases are shared with TRBD1. CDR1 and CDR2 (germline): SGHDT, YYEEEE. The junction had 6 bases not matched to a gene; V was cut back by 4 bases and J by 2 bases. The CDR3 is made up of 14 amino acids. The CDR3 bases are TGTGCCAGCAGCCTAGGACAGGTCCCCTACGAGCAGTACTTC. It codes for CASSLGQVPYEQYF. The full variable domain, its missing parts supplied by reference TRBV5-6 and TRBJ2-7, is DAGVTQSPTHLIKTRGQQVTLRCSPKSGHDTVSWYQQALGQGPQFIFQYYEEEERQRGNFPDRFSGHQFPNYSSELNVNALLLGDSALYLCASSLGQVPYEQYFGPGTRLTVT.